This entry describes one T cell receptor beta chain. What it binds is not known. The data belong to a study of OX40 agonist ivuxolimab in advanced cancers. Points from the study as a whole: CD8+ T cells were the subset that, on average, had more expanded clones than CD4+.

Only in-frame clones appear in the TCRdb table, and some are missing; sequencing was by immunoSEQ multiplex PCR. The sample lists some 76,000 clones; around nine tenths were seen once. V dropped 1 base and J dropped 7 bases, with 14 bases sitting between them. The germline CDR1 and CDR2 sequences are SGDLS and YYNGEE. The CDR3 extends over 14 amino acids. Autoimmune disease history or systemic immunosuppression excluded patients. This sequence was found in an adult with an advanced solid tumor such as melanoma, head and neck, liver or kidney cancer. J is TRBJ1-1 and V is TRBV9; TRBD1 might be the D (6 bases). The sequenced sample was CD4+ or CD8+ T cells sorted from blood, obtained in a trial of the OX40 agonist ivuxolimab. The CDR3 DNA follows: TGTGCCAGCAGCGTATCGGGCAGGGGTGTTGAAGCTTTCTTT. It encodes CASSVSGRGVEAFF.